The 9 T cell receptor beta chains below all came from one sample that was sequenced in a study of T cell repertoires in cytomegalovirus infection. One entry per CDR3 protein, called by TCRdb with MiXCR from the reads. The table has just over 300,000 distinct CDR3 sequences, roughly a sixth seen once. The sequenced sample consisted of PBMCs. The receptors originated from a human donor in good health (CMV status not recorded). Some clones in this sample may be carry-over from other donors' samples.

This chain's CDR3 is CAISADREAYEQYF. The CDR3 DNA is TGTGCCATCAGTGCGGACAGGGAGGCCTACGAGCAGTACTTC. The chain recombines TRBV10-3 with TRBJ2-7, with 8 nucleotides matching TRBD1. This CDR3 is 14 amino acids long. Germline lookup yields CDR1 ENHRY and CDR2 SYGVKD. V was clipped by 4 bases and J by 2 bases; unmatched bases: 4.

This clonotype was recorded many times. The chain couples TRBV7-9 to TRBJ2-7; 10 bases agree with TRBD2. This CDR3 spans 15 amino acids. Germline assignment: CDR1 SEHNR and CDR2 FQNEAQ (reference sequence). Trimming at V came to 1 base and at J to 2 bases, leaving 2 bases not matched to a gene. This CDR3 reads CASSLELAGPYEQYF. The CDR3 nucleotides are TGTGCCAGCAGCTTAGAACTAGCGGGACCCTACGAGCAGTACTTC.

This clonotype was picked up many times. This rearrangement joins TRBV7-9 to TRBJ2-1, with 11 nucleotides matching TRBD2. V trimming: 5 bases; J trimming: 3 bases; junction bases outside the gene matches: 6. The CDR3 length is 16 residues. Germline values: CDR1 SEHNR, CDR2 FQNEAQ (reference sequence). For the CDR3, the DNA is TGTGCCAGCAGCCCAAAAACTAGCGGGGGCTACAATGAGCAGTTCTTC. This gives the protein CASSPKTSGGYNEQFF.

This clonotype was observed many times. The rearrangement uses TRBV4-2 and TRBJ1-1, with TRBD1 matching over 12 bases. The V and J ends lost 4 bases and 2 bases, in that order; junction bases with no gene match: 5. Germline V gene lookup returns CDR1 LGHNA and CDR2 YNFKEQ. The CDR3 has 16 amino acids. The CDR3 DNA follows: TGTGCCAGCAGCCTAGGGACAGGGGGCGAAAACACTGAAGCTTTCTTT. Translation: CASSLGTGGENTEAFF.

The CDR3 is CSAPSTGIDPNYGYTF. CDR3 sequence (DNA): TGCAGTGCGCCCTCGACAGGGATAGACCCTAACTATGGCTACACCTTC. The V call is TRBV20-1, the J call TRBJ1-2; 7 bases match TRBD1. The CDR3 consists of 16 residues. The V gene's germline CDR1 is DFQATT and CDR2 SNEGSKA (reference sequence). V trimming: 6 bases; J trimming: 0 bases; junction bases outside the gene matches: 13.

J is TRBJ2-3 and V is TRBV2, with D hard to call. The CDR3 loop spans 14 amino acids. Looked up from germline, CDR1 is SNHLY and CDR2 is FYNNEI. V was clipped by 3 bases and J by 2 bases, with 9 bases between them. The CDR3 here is CASSEWGYTDTQYF. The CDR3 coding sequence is TGTGCCAGCAGTGAGTGGGGTTACACAGATACGCAGTATTTT.

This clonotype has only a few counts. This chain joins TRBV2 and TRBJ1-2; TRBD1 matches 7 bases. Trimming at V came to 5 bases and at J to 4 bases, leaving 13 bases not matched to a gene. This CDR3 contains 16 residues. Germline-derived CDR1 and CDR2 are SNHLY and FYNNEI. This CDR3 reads CASSPDGTANFYGYTF. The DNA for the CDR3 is TGTGCCAGCAGTCCCGACGGGACAGCAAACTTCTATGGCTACACCTTC.

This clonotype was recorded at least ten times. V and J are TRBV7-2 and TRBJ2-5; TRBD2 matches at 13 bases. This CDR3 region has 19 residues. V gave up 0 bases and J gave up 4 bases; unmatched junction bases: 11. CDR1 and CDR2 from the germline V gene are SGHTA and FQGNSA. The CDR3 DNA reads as TGTGCCAGCAGCTTAGCGGGACTAGCGGGGCGGGCTTACGGAGAGACCCAGTACTTC. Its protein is CASSLAGLAGRAYGETQYF. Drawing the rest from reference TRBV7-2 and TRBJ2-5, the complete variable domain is GAGVSQSPSNKVTEKGKDVELRCDPISGHTALYWYRQSLGQGLEFLIYFQGNSAPDKSGLPSDRFSAERTGGSVSTLTIQRTQQEDSAVYLCASSLAGLAGRAYGETQYFGPGTRLLVL.

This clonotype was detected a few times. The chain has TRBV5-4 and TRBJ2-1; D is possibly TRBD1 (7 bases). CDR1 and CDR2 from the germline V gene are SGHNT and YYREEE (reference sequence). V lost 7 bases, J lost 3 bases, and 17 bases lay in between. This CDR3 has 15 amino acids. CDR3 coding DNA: TGTGCCAGCTTCCGTGGAGGGGGCAACTACAATGAGCAGTTCTTC. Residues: CASFRGGGNYNEQFF.